One T cell receptor beta chain is described in this entry. Its antigen is unknown. cDNA encoding TCR beta was synthesized via 5'RACE template switching incorporating UMIs. TCRdb re-called the 5' RACE reads; one entry per CDR3 protein, DNA not given. This sample's table reports about 460,000 distinct CDR3 sequences. CDR3 size: 13 residues. Germline assignment: CDR1 KGHDR and CDR2 SFDVKD. This record comes from a study of T cells expressing NK-cell markers. Overall study context: TCR beta repertoires came from sorted CD3+CD56+NKG2C+, CD3+CD56+NKG2C- and CD3+CD56-NKG2C+ T cells.

The study, taken as a whole, reports: These clonotypes additionally ranked first within the CD3+CD56-NKG2C+ fraction of a few donors. Six or seven donors carried dominant NKG2C+ clonotypes that made up about 1.0-7.5% of their CD8+ T cells.

The gene calls are TRBV24-1 and TRBJ2-2; without DNA, the TCRdb call of TRBD1 cannot be checked. The sequence was obtained from a woman between 50 and 59 years old in good health. Sequencing was performed on blood T cells: a sorted CD56 or NKG2C T cell subset, CD4+ or CD8+ T cells, or bulk PBMC T cells (not recorded which). The CDR3 protein is CATHGTKTGELFF.